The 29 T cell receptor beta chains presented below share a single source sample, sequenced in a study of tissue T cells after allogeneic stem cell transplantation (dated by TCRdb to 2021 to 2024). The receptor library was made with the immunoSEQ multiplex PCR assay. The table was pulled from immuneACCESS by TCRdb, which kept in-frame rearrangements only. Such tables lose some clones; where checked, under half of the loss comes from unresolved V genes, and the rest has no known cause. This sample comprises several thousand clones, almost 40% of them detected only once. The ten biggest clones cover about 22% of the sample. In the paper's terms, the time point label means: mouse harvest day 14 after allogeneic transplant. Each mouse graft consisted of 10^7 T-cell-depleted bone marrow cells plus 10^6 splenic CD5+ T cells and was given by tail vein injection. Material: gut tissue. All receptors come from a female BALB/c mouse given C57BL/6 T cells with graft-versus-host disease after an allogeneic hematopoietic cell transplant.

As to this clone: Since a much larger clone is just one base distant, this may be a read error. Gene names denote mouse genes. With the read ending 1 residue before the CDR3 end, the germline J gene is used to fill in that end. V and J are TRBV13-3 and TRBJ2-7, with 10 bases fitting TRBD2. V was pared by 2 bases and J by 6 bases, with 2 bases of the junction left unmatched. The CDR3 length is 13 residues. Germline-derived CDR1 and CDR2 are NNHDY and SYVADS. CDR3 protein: CASSDWGGIEQYF. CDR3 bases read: TGTGCCAGCAGTGACTGGGGGGGCATTGAACAGTAC.

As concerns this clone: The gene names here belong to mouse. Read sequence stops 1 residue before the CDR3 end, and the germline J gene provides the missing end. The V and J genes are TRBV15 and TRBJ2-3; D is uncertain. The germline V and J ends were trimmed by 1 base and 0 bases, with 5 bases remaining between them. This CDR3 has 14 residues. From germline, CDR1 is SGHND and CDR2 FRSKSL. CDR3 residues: CASSLDSSAETLYF. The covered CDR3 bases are TGTGCCAGCAGTTTAGACAGTAGTGCAGAAACGCTGTAT.

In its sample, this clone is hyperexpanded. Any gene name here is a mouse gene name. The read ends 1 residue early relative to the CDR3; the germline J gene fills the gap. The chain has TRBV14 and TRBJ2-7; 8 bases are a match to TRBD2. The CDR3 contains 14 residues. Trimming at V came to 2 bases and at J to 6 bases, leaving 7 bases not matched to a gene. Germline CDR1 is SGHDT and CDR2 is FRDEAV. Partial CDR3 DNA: TGTGCCAGCAGTTTAGTGGGGGGGGCGCGTGAACAGTAC. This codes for CASSLVGGAREQY. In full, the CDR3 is CASSLVGGAREQYF.

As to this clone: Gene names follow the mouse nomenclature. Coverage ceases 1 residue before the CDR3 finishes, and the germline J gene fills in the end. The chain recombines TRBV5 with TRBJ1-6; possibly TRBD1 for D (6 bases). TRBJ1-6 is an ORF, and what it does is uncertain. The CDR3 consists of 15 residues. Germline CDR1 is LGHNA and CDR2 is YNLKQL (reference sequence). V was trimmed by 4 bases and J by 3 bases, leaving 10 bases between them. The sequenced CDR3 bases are TGTGCCAGCAGCCCCCGGGACATCTATAATTCGCCCCTCTAC. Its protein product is CASSPRDIYNSPLY. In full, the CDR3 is CASSPRDIYNSPLYF.

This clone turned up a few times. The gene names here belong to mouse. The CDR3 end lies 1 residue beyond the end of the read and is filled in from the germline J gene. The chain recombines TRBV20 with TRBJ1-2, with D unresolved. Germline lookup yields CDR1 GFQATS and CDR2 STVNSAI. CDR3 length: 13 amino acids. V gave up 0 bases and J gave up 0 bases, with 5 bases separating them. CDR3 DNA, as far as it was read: TGTGGTGCTAGGGACTGGGCAAACTCCGACTACACC. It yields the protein CGARDWANSDYT. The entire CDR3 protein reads CGARDWANSDYTF. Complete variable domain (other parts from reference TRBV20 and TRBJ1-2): GALVYQYPRRTICKSGTSMRMECQAVGFQATSVAWYRQSPQKTFELIALSTVNSAIKYEQNFTQEKFPISHPNLSFSSMTVLNAYLEDRGLYLCGARDWANSDYTFGSGTRLLVI.

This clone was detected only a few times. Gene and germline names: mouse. CDR3 residues: CASSLTEDTQYF. The sequenced CDR3 bases are TGTGCCAGCAGTCTGACAGAAGACACCCAGTAC. J is TRBJ2-5 and V is TRBV26; D not resolved. The CDR3 extends 1 residue past the end of the read, so its final part is completed from the germline J gene. CDR1 and CDR2 from the germline V gene are KGHPV and FQNQEV (reference sequence). With 2 bases removed from V and 4 bases from J, the gap between germline ends came to 4 bases. The CDR3 has 12 amino acids. Full variable domain (remainder filled in from reference TRBV26 and TRBJ2-5): NSKVIQTPRYLVKGQGQKAKMRCIPEKGHPVVFWYQQNKNNEFKFLINFQNQEVLQQIDMTEKRFSAECPSNSPCSLEIQSSEAGDSALYLCASSLTEDTQYFGPGTRLLVL.

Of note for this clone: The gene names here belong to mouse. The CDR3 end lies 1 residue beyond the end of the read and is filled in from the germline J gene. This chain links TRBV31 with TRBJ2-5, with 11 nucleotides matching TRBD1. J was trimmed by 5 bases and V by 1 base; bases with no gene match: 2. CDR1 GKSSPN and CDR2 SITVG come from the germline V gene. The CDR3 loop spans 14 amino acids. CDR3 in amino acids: CAWSPDRGRDTQYF. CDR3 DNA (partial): TGTGCCTGGAGTCCGGACAGGGGGCGAGACACCCAGTAC. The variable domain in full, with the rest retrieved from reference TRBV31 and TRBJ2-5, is AQTIHQWPVAEIKAVGSPLSLGCTIKGKSSPNLYWYWQATGGTLQQLFYSITVGQVESVVQLNLSASRPKDDQFILSTEKLLLSHSGFYLCAWSPDRGRDTQYFGPGTRLLVL.

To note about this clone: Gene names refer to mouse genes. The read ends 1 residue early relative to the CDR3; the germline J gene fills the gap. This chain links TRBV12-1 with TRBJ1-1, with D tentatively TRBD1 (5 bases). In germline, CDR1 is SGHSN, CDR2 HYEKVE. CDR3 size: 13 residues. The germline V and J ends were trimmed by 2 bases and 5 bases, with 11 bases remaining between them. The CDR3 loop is CASSRQGRTEVFF. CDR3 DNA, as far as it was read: TGTGCCAGCTCTCGGCAGGGCAGGACAGAAGTCTTC.

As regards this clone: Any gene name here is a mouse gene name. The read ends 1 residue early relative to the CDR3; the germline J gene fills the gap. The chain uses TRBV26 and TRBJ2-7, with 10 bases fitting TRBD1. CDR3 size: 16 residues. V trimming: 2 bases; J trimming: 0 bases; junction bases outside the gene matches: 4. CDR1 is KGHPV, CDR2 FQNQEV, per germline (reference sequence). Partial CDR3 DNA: TGTGCCAGCAGTCTGCAGGGACAGGGGAGCTCCTATGAACAGTAC. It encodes CASSLQGQGSSYEQY. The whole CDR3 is CASSLQGQGSSYEQYF.

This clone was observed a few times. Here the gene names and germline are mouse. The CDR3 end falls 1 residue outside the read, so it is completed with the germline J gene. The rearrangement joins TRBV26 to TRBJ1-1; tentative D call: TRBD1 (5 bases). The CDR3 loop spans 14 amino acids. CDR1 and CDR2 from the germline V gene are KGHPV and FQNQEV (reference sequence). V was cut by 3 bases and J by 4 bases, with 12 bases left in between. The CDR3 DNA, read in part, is TGTGCCAGCAGTCTTCGGGGCGCTGGCACAGAAGTCTTC. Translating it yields CASSLRGAGTEVF. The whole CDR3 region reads CASSLRGAGTEVFF. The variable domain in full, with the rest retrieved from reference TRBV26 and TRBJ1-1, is NSKVIQTPRYLVKGQGQKAKMRCIPEKGHPVVFWYQQNKNNEFKFLINFQNQEVLQQIDMTEKRFSAECPSNSPCSLEIQSSEAGDSALYLCASSLRGAGTEVFFGKGTRLTVV.

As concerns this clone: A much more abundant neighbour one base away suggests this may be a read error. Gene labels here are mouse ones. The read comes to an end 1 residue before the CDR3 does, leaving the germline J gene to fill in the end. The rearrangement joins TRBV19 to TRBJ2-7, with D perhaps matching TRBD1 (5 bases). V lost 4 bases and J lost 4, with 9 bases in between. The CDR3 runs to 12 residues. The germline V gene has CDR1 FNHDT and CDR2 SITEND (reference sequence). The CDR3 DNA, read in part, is TGTGCCAGCAGTTTAGACAGATATGAACAGTAC. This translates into CASSLDRYEQY. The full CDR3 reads CASSLDRYEQYF.

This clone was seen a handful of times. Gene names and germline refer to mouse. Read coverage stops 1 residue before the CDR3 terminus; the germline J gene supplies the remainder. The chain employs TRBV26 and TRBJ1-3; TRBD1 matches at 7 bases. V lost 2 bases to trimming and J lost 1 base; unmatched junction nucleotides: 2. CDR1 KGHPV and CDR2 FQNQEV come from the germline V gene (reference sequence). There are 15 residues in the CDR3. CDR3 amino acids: CASSLNRGSGNTLYF. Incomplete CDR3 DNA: TGTGCCAGCAGTCTGAACAGGGGCTCTGGAAATACGCTCTAT.

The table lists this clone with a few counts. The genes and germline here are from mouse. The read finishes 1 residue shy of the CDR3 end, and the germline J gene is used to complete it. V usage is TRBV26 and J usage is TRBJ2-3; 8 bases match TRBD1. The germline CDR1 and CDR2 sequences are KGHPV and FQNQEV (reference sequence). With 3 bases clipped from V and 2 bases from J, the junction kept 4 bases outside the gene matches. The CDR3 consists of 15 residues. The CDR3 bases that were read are TGTGCCAGCAGTCTACGGACAGGGATTGCAGAAACGCTGTAT. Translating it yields CASSLRTGIAETLY. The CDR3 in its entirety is CASSLRTGIAETLYF.

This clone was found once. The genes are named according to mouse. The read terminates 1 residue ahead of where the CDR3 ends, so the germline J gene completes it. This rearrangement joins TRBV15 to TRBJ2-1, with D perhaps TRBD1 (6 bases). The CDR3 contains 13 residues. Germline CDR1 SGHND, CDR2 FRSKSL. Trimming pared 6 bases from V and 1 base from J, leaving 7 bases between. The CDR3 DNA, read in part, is TGTGCCAGCAGGGGACAAAACTATGCTGAGCAGTTC. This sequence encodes CASRGQNYAEQF. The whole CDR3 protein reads CASRGQNYAEQFF.

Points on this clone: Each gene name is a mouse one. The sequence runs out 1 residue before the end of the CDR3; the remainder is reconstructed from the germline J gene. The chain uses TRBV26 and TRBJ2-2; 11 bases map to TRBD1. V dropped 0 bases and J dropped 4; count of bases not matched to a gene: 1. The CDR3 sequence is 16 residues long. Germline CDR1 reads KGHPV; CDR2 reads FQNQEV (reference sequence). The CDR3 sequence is CASSLSGTGGTGQLYF. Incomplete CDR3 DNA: TGTGCCAGCAGTCTGTCAGGGACAGGGGGCACCGGGCAGCTCTAC.

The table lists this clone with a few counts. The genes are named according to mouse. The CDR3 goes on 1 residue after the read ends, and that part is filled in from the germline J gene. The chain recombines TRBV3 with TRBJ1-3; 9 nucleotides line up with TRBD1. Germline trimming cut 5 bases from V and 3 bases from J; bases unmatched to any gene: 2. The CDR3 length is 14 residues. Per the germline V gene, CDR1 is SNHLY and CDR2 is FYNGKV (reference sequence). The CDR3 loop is CASSRTGDGNTLYF. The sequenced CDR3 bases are TGTGCCAGCAGCCGGACAGGGGATGGAAATACGCTCTAT.

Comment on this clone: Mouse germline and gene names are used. The sequenced part of the CDR3 DNA is TGTGCCAGCAGTCTGGCCTGGGGGAGTCAAAACACCTTGTAC. Its protein product is CASSLAWGSQNTLY. The CDR3 in full is CASSLAWGSQNTLYF. The V and J genes are TRBV26 and TRBJ2-4; TRBD2 matches 7 bases. The missing CDR3 end, 1 residue past where the read stops, is filled in from the germline J gene. The CDR3 sequence is 15 residues long. Germline V gene sequence: CDR1 KGHPV, CDR2 FQNQEV (reference sequence). The J segment lost 0 bases and the V segment lost 2 bases, leaving 2 bases of the junction unmatched.

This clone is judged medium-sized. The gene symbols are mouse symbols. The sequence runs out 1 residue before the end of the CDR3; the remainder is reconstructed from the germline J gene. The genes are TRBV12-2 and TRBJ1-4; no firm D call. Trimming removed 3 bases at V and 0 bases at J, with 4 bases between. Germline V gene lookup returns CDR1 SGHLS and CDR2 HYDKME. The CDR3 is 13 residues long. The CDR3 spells CASSTVSNERLFF. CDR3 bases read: TGTGCCAGCTCTACAGTTTCCAACGAAAGATTATTT.

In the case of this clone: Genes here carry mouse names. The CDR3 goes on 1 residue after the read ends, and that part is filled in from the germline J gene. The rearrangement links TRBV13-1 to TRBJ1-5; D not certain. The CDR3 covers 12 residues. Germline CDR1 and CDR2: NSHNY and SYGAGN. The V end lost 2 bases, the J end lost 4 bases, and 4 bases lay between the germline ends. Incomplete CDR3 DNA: TGTGCCAGCAGTGAACAGAACCAGGCTCCGCTT. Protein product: CASSEQNQAPL. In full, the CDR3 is CASSEQNQAPLF. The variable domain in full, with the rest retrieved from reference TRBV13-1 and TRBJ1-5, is EAAVTQSPRNKVTVTGGNVTLSCRQTNSHNYMYWYRQDTGHGLRLIHYSYGAGNLRIGDVPDGYKATRTTQEDFFLLLELASPSQTSLYFCASSEQNQAPLFGEGTRLSVL.

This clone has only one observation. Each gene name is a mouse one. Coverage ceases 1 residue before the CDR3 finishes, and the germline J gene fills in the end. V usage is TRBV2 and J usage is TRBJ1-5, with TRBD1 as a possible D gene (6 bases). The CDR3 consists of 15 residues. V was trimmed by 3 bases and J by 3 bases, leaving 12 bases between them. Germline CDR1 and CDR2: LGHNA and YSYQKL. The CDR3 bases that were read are TGTGCCAGCAGCCAGTCCGGGACAACCAACCAGGCTCCGCTT. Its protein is CASSQSGTTNQAPL. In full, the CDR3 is CASSQSGTTNQAPLF. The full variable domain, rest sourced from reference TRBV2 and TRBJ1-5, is DPKIIQKPKYLVAVTGSEKILICEQYLGHNAMYWYRQSAKKPLEFMFSYSYQKLMDNQTASSRFQPQSSKKNHLDLQITALKPDDSATYFCASSQSGTTNQAPLFGEGTRLSVL.

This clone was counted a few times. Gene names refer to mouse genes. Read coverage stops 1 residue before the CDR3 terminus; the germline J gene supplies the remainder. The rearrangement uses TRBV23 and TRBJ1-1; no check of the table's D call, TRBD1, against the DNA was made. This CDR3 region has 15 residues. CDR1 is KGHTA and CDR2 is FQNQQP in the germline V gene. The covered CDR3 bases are TGCTCCAGCAGTCAACAGGGACAGGGGGACACAGAAGTCTTC. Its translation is CSSSQQGQGDTEVF. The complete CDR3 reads CSSSQQGQGDTEVFF.

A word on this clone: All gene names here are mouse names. CDR3: CASSQNWGVGDTQYF. The CDR3 DNA, read in part, is TGTGCCAGCAGCCAAAACTGGGGGGTGGGGGACACCCAGTAC. The chain links TRBV5 to TRBJ2-5, with 9 positions matching TRBD2. Coverage ceases 1 residue before the CDR3 finishes, and the germline J gene fills in the end. The CDR3 is 15 amino acids. Germline V gives CDR1 LGHNA, CDR2 YNLKQL (reference sequence). V shed 2 bases, J shed 6 bases, and the junction held 6 bases outside the gene matches.

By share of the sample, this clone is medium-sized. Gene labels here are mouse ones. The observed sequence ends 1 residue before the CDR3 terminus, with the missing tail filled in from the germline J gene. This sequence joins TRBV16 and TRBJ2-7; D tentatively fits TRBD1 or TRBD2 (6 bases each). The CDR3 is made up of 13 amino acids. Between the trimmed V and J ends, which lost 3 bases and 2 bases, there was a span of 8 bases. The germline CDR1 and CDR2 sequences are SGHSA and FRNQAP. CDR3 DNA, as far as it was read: TGTGCAAGCAGCTTCGGGGGCCCCTATGAACAGTAC. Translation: CASSFGGPYEQY. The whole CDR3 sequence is CASSFGGPYEQYF. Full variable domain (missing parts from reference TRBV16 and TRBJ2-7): NAGVIQTPRHKVTGKGQEATLWCEPISGHSAVFWYRQTIVQGLEFLTYFRNQAPIDDSGMPKERFSAQMPNQSHSTLKIQSTQPQDSAVYLCASSFGGPYEQYFGPGTRLTVL.

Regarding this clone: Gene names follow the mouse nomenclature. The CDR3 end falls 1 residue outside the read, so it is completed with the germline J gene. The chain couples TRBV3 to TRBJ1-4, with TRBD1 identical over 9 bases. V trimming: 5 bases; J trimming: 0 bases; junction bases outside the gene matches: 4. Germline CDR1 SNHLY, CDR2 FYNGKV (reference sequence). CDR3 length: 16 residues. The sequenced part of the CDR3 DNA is TGTGCCAGCAGCCGGGGACAGGGCATTTCCAACGAAAGATTATTT. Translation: CASSRGQGISNERLF. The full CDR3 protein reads CASSRGQGISNERLFF.

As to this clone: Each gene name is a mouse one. The sequenced part of the CDR3 DNA is TGTGCCAGCAGCCTCGGACTGAACACAGAAGTCTTC. This codes for CASSLGLNTEVF. The full CDR3 protein reads CASSLGLNTEVFF. The chain couples TRBV2 to TRBJ1-1; no clear D gene. The CDR3 is cut off 1 residue early in the read; its end comes from the germline J gene. Germline CDR1 LGHNA, CDR2 YSYQKL. V was trimmed by 4 bases and J by 1 base, leaving 7 bases between them. This CDR3 has 13 amino acids.

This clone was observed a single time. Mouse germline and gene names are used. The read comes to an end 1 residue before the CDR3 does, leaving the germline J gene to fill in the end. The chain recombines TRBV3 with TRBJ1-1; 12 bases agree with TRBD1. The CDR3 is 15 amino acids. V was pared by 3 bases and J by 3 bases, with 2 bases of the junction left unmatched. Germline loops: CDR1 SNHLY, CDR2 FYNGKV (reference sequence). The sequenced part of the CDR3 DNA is TGTGCCAGCAGCTTGGGGACAGGGGGCTACACAGAAGTCTTC. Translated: CASSLGTGGYTEVF. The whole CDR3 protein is CASSLGTGGYTEVFF.

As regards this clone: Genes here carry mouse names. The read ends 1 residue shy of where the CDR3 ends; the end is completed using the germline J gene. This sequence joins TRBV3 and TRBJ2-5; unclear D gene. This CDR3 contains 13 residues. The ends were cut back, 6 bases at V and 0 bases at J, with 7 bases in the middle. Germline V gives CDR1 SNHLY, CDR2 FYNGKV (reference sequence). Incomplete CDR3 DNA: TGTGCCAGCAGTCCAAAAAACCAAGACACCCAGTAC. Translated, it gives CASSPKNQDTQY. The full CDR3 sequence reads CASSPKNQDTQYF.

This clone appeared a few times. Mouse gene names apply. The sequenced CDR3 bases are TGCACCTGCAGGAACACCGGGCAGCTCTAC. Protein sequence: CTCRNTGQLY. The full CDR3 protein is CTCRNTGQLYF. The rearrangement links TRBV1 to TRBJ2-2; D unresolved. From the germline J gene comes the end of the CDR3, since the read stops 1 residue before it. Germline V gene lookup returns CDR1 NSQYPW and CDR2 LRSPGD (reference sequence). V lost 6 bases and J 2 bases, leaving 1 base between the germline ends. The CDR3 has 11 amino acids.

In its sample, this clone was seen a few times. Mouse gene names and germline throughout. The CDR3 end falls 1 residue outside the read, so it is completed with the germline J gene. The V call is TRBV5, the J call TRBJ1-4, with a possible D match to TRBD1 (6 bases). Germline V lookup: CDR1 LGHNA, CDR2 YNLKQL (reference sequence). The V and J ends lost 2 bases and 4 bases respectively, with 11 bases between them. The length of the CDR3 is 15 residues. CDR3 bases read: TGTGCCAGCAGCCAACCGGGACAAAACAACGAAAGATTATTT. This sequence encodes CASSQPGQNNERLF. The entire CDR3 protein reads CASSQPGQNNERLFF.